The clone carrying this TCR beta chain was recorded many times. TCRdb re-analysed the RT-PCR reads in MiXCR, keeping a single row per CDR3 protein. This table has hundreds of thousands of distinct CDR3 sequences, 12% to 15% appearing once. The CDR3 spans 13 residues. Germline V gene sequence: CDR1 MNHEY, CDR2 SMNVEV (reference sequence). V lost 2 bases and J 4 bases, leaving 6 bases between the germline ends. The source of the sample is a study of response to subunit inactivated influenza vaccine. The TCR originated in a man between 50 and 59 years old who received an inactivated influenza vaccine. The chain recombines TRBV27 with TRBJ2-1; D call uncertain. The material was PBMCs from blood, obtained around 14 days before vaccination. CDR3 nucleotides: TGTGCCAGCAGTTTAACACCTTACAATGAGCAGTTCTTC. It is translated as CASSLTPYNEQFF.